A single sample gave rise to the 29 T cell receptor beta chains below, sequenced in a study of CD8 T cells in ankylosing spondylitis. MiXCR, run by TCRdb on the 5' RACE reads, gives a single entry per CDR3 protein. The sample has some 140,000 distinct CDR3 sequences, about 7% seen once. The sample taken for sequencing was blood, either unsorted or a sorted T cell fraction (not recorded which). The source of these receptors is a female donor with ankylosing spondylitis or in good health (not recorded which).

This clonotype was counted many times. The V and J genes are TRBV7-8 and TRBJ2-1; 10 bases agree with TRBD2. The CDR3 totals 15 residues. Losses at the gene ends were 5 bases for V and 7 bases for J; bases not matched to a gene: 8. Germline V gives CDR1 SGHVS, CDR2 FQNEAQ. CDR3 sequence: CASSSSGGPRNEQFF. CDR3 bases: TGTGCCAGCAGCAGTAGCGGGGGGCCGCGGAATGAGCAGTTCTTC.

This clonotype was counted ten times or more. This sequence joins TRBV7-6 and TRBJ1-5; a weak D match, TRBD1 (5 bases). Germline values: CDR1 SGHVS, CDR2 FNYEAQ. CDR3 size: 15 residues. Trimming shortened V by 1 base and J by 1 base, and 8 bases separated the two germline ends. CDR3 nucleotides: TGTGCCAGCAGCTTAGAGTCAGGGAGCAATCAGCCCCAGCATTTT. As protein: CASSLESGSNQPQHF.

This clonotype was counted at least ten times. The V call is TRBV5-5, the J call TRBJ2-7, with D unresolved. The ends were cut back, 5 bases at V and 0 bases at J, with 9 bases in the middle. The CDR3 is made up of 13 amino acids. The germline CDR1 and CDR2 sequences are SGHKS and YYEKEE (reference sequence). This CDR3 reads CASSLGSSYEQYF. CDR3 DNA sequence: TGTGCCAGCAGTCTAGGTAGCTCCTACGAGCAGTACTTC.

This clonotype was seen repeatedly, ten times or more. CDR3 amino acids: CASSLYRTGSEQYF. CDR3 DNA: TGTGCCAGCAGCTTATATAGAACAGGGTCCGAGCAGTACTTC. The J gene is TRBJ2-7, the V gene TRBV7-8; TRBD1 might be the D (6 bases). The germline V gene has CDR1 SGHVS and CDR2 FQNEAQ. V gave up 2 bases and J gave up 6 bases, with 14 bases separating them. This CDR3 spans 14 amino acids.

This clonotype has only a few counts. This rearrangement joins TRBV7-2 to TRBJ2-1; D unclear. From germline, CDR1 is SGHTA and CDR2 FQGNSA. The CDR3 has 13 residues. Trimming left V 6 bases short and J 6 bases short, with 12 bases between. The CDR3 loop reads CASSLPAANEQFF. CDR3 in DNA: TGTGCCAGCAGTCTCCCGGCCGCCAATGAGCAGTTCTTC. The entire variable domain, with the rest obtained from reference TRBV7-2 and TRBJ2-1, is as follows: GAGVSQSPSNKVTEKGKDVELRCDPISGHTALYWYRQSLGQGLEFLIYFQGNSAPDKSGLPSDRFSAERTGGSVSTLTIQRTQQEDSAVYLCASSLPAANEQFFGPGTRLTVL.

The sample holds many counts of this clonotype. The chain carries TRBV5-1 and TRBJ2-2; D unclear. Trimming stripped 2 bases from V and 6 bases from J, with 11 bases between. This CDR3 is built from 14 residues. Germline-derived CDR1 and CDR2 are SGHRS and YFSETQ. CDR3 DNA: TGCGCCAGCAGCTTCACCAACCTCGCCGGGGAGCTGTTTTTT. Translation: CASSFTNLAGELFF. Full variable domain (rest looked up from reference TRBV5-1 and TRBJ2-2): KAGVTQTPRYLIKTRGQQVTLSCSPISGHRSVSWYQQTPGQGLQFLFEYFSETQRNKGNFPGRFSGRQFSNSRSEMNVSTLELGDSALYLCASSFTNLAGELFFGEGSRLTVL.

This clonotype has at least ten counts. The chain employs TRBV5-1 and TRBJ2-2; tentatively, D is TRBD2 (5 bases). Looked up from germline, CDR1 is SGHRS and CDR2 is YFSETQ. V was trimmed by 6 bases and J by 1 base, leaving 13 bases between them. This CDR3 has 15 amino acids. The CDR3 loop is CASTSGNGNTGELFF. In nucleotides, the CDR3 is TGCGCCAGCACCTCGGGAAACGGGAACACCGGGGAGCTGTTTTTT.

The V gene is TRBV4-3, the J gene TRBJ2-1; 10 bases align to TRBD1. The CDR3 has 17 amino acids. Germline CDR1 LGHNA, CDR2 YSLEER. J was trimmed by 4 bases and V by 0 bases; bases with no gene match: 6. Here the CDR3 reads CASSQDLGQGRYNEQFF. CDR3 bases: TGCGCCAGCAGCCAAGATTTGGGACAGGGGAGGTACAATGAGCAGTTCTTC.

This clonotype was observed many times. V is TRBV5-1 and J is TRBJ2-1; tentative D call: TRBD2 (6 bases). The CDR3 runs 15 residues. CDR1 is SGHRS and CDR2 is YFSETQ in the germline V gene. Trimming removed 0 bases from V and 1 base from J, with 8 bases in between. The CDR3 is CASSLGGVSYNEQFF. The CDR3 nucleotides are TGCGCCAGCAGCTTGGGGGGGGTTTCCTACAATGAGCAGTTCTTC.

The chain combines TRBV28 with TRBJ1-2; TRBD1 agrees at 9 bases. V was clipped by 4 bases and J by 7 bases; unmatched bases: 7. The CDR3 extends over 14 amino acids. Germline loops: CDR1 MDHEN, CDR2 SYDVKM. CDR3 sequence: CASSSLTGGSGYTF. CDR3 coding DNA: TGTGCCAGCAGTTCCCTAACAGGGGGCTCTGGCTACACCTTC.

This clonotype was seen at least ten times. CDR3 DNA sequence: TGTGCCAGCAGCTCAGGACGCGAAAACACCATATATTTT. Translated: CASSSGRENTIYF. The chain has TRBV11-3 and TRBJ1-3, with no clear D. The V end was cut by 4 bases, the J end by 6 bases, with 10 bases between. There are 13 residues in the CDR3. Germline V gives CDR1 SGHNT, CDR2 YENEEA.

In its sample, this clonotype was seen many times. The chain carries TRBV27 and TRBJ2-1; a weak D match, TRBD1 (6 bases). The CDR3 has 14 residues. The V gene's germline CDR1 is MNHEY and CDR2 SMNVEV (reference sequence). V was clipped by 3 bases and J by 4 bases, with 10 bases between them. The CDR3 is CASSLTGPYNEQFF. CDR3 bases: TGTGCCAGCAGTTTGACAGGTCCATACAATGAGCAGTTCTTC.

This clonotype came up many times. V gene TRBV12-3 or TRBV12-4 combines with J gene TRBJ1-2, with TRBD1 matching 9 bases. This CDR3 comprises 15 residues. V lost 6 bases, J lost 2 bases, and 7 bases stayed unmatched. CDR3 region: CASSFWTGANYGYTF. For the CDR3, the DNA is TGTGCCAGCAGCTTCTGGACAGGGGCCAACTATGGCTACACCTTC.

This clonotype was found many times. This chain's CDR3 is CASRQGQGAYTEAFF. CDR3 DNA sequence: TGCGCCAGCAGACAAGGACAGGGGGCCTACACTGAAGCTTTCTTT. V gene TRBV5-1 combines with J gene TRBJ1-1; 11 bases are shared with TRBD1. CDR3 length: 15 residues. V was clipped by 5 bases and J by 3 bases; unmatched bases: 6. The V gene's germline CDR1 is SGHRS and CDR2 YFSETQ.

At least ten counts were recorded for this clonotype. Here the CDR3 reads CASSLSQLLNEKLFF. The CDR3 coding sequence is TGTGCCAGCAGTTTAAGTCAGCTTCTCAATGAAAAACTGTTTTTT. The chain is built from TRBV12-3 or TRBV12-4 and TRBJ1-4; D is unresolved. Trimming took 2 bases from V and 5 from J, leaving 12 bases between them. The CDR3 loop spans 15 amino acids.

The table lists this clonotype with a few counts. This chain joins TRBV12-3 or TRBV12-4 and TRBJ1-1; D not certain. V was trimmed by 5 bases and J by 3 bases, leaving 13 bases between them. The CDR3 totals 14 residues. This CDR3 reads CASSPSAGYTEAFF. Written as DNA, the CDR3 is TGTGCCAGCAGTCCCTCGGCCGGGTACACTGAAGCTTTCTTT.

This clonotype was seen at least ten times. The CDR3 here is CSANNRTSNQPQHF. In DNA, the CDR3 is TGCAGTGCTAACAACAGGACCTCCAATCAGCCCCAGCATTTT. V is TRBV20-1 and J is TRBJ1-5; possibly TRBD1 for D (5 bases). The V and J ends lost 4 bases and 3 bases respectively, with 13 bases between them. Germline assignment: CDR1 DFQATT and CDR2 SNEGSKA (reference sequence). The CDR3 consists of 14 residues.

Ten or more counts support this clonotype. The chain joins TRBV9 to TRBJ2-2; TRBD2 is a possible D gene (5 bases). Looked up from germline, CDR1 is SGDLS and CDR2 is YYNGEE. Deletions cut 6 bases from V and 5 bases from J, with 20 bases between. The CDR3 sequence is 16 residues long. The CDR3 here is CASTQIPSGKTGELFF. CDR3 nucleotide sequence: TGTGCCAGCACCCAGATCCCCTCCGGGAAAACCGGGGAGCTGTTTTTT.

This rearrangement joins TRBV30 to TRBJ2-1; D is possibly TRBD1 (5 bases). The CDR3 spans 14 residues. Deletions cut 3 bases from V and 7 bases from J, with 16 bases between. From germline, CDR1 is GTSNPN and CDR2 SVGIG (reference sequence). This CDR3 reads CAWRGIRGKNEQFF. DNA for the CDR3: TGTGCCTGGAGAGGGATTAGGGGTAAAAATGAGCAGTTCTTC.

This clonotype has ten or more counts. The CDR3 sequence is CASRAPGLSYGYTF. CDR3 DNA: TGTGCCAGCAGAGCTCCGGGACTGTCCTATGGCTACACCTTC. The rearrangement links TRBV12-3 or TRBV12-4 to TRBJ1-2, with D perhaps matching TRBD1 (5 bases). V shed 6 bases and J shed 4 bases, with 15 bases lying between them. There are 14 residues in the CDR3.

This clonotype occurred many times. The DNA for the CDR3 is TGTGCCAGCCTCGAAGAGGGGAAAGAGACCCAGTACTTC. Residues: CASLEEGKETQYF. The chain uses TRBV5-5 and TRBJ2-5; D might be TRBD1 or TRBD2, each matching 5 bases. V lost 7 bases and J 3 bases, leaving 13 bases between the germline ends. Germline V gene sequence: CDR1 SGHKS, CDR2 YYEKEE (reference sequence). The length of the CDR3 is 13 residues.

This clonotype has at least ten counts. The CDR3 DNA reads TGCGCCAGCAGCTTGGGGTACACTGAAGCTTTCTTT. It translates to CASSLGYTEAFF. The V call is TRBV5-1, the J call TRBJ1-1; D is undetermined. CDR3 length: 12 amino acids. V lost 0 bases and J lost 3, with 3 bases in between. Germline V gene data show CDR1 as SGHRS and CDR2 as YFSETQ.

The chain combines TRBV18 with TRBJ1-1; D might be TRBD1 (5 bases). CDR1 and CDR2 from the germline V gene are KGHSH and LQKENI. Trimming removed 6 bases at V and 7 bases at J, with 12 bases between. The CDR3 is made up of 12 amino acids. The CDR3 nucleotides read TGTGCCAGCTCGCAGGGTTACGGTGAAGCTTTCTTT. This translates into CASSQGYGEAFF.

This clonotype has ten or more counts. This chain connects TRBV7-3 to TRBJ2-2; 7 bases map to TRBD1. The CDR3 consists of 15 residues. Germline trimming cut 1 base from V and 5 bases from J; bases unmatched to any gene: 4. Germline CDR1 is SGHTA and CDR2 is FQGTGA. This CDR3 reads CASSLNPDRTGELFF. The DNA of the CDR3 is TGTGCCAGCAGCTTAAACCCGGACAGGACCGGGGAGCTGTTTTTT.

This clonotype came up many times. This rearrangement joins TRBV9 to TRBJ2-1; D gene uncertain. This CDR3 comprises 13 residues. The ends were cut back, 0 bases at V and 5 bases at J, with 6 bases in the middle. Germline V CDR1 and CDR2: SGDLS, YYNGEE. CDR3 amino acids: CASSVDFHNEQFF. CDR3 bases: TGTGCCAGCAGCGTAGACTTCCACAATGAGCAGTTCTTC.

The genes are TRBV28 and TRBJ2-3, with D possibly being TRBD1 or TRBD2 (6 bases each). The ends were cut back, 4 bases at V and 2 bases at J, with 13 bases in the middle. Per the germline V gene, CDR1 is MDHEN and CDR2 is SYDVKM. The CDR3 sequence is 15 residues long. The CDR3 here is CASSSGASYTDTQYF. For the CDR3, the DNA is TGTGCCAGCAGTTCGGGGGCCTCTTACACAGATACGCAGTATTTT.

This clonotype showed up many times. The V call is TRBV28, the J call TRBJ1-3, with D possibly TRBD1 on 5 matching bases. The germline V gene encodes CDR1 MDHEN and CDR2 SYDVKM. V was cut by 6 bases and J by 0 bases, with 15 bases left in between. The CDR3 has 16 amino acids. The CDR3, as DNA: TGTGCCAGCAGAATAGGGGCAGAAGACTCTGGAAACACCATATATTTT. It codes for CASRIGAEDSGNTIYF.

This clonotype was found many times. This chain joins TRBV12-3 or TRBV12-4 and TRBJ2-7, with 10 positions matching TRBD2. The trim removed 5 bases at V and 2 bases at J, leaving 3 bases unmatched. The CDR3 runs to 14 residues. The CDR3 loop reads CASSTSGGAYEQYF. DNA of the CDR3: TGTGCCAGCAGTACCAGCGGGGGGGCCTACGAGCAGTACTTC.

This clonotype was observed at least ten times. This chain connects TRBV4-1 to TRBJ2-2, with 14 bases lining up with TRBD2. The J segment lost 1 base and the V segment lost 4 bases, leaving 2 bases of the junction unmatched. The CDR3 sequence is 17 residues long. Looked up from germline, CDR1 is MGHRA and CDR2 is YSYEKL. The CDR3 nucleotides read TGCGCCAGCAGCCGTGGGACTAGCGGGGGGAACACCGGGGAGCTGTTTTTT. It codes for CASSRGTSGGNTGELFF.